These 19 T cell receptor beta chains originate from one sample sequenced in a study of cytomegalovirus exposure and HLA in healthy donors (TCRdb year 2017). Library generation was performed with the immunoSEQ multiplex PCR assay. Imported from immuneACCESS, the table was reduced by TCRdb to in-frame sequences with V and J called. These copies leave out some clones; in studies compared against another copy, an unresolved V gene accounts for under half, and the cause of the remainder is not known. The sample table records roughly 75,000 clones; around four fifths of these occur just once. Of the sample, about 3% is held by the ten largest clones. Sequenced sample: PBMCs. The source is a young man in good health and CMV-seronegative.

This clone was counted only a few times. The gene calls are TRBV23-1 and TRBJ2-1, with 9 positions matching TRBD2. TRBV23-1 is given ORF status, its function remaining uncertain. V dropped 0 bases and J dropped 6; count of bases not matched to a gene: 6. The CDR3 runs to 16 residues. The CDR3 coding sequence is TGCGCCAGCAGTCAATCGTGGCGGGAGGGGAGCAATGAGCAGTTCTTC. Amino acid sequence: CASSQSWREGSNEQFF.

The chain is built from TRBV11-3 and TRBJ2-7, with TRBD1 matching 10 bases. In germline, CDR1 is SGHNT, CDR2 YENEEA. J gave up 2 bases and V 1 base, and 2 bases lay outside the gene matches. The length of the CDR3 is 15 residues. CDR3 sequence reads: CASSLVGTGAYEQYF. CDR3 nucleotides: TGTGCCAGCAGCTTAGTTGGGACAGGGGCCTACGAGCAGTACTTC.

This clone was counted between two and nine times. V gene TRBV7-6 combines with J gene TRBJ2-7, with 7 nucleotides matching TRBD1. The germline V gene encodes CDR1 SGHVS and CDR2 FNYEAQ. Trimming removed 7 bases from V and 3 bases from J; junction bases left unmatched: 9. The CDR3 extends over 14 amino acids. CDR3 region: CASNSGTAYYEQYF. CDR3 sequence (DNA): TGTGCCAGCAACTCCGGGACAGCTTACTACGAGCAGTACTTC.

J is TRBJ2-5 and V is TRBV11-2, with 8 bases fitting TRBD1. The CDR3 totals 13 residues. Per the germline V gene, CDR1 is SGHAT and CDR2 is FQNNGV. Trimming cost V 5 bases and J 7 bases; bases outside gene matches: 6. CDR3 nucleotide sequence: TGTGCCAGCAGCCGCAGGGGGCGCGGGACCCAGTACTTC. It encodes CASSRRGRGTQYF.

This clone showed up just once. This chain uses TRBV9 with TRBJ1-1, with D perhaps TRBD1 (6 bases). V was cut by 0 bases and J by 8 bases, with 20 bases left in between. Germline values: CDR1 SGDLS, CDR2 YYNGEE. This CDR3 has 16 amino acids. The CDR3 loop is CASSVGQVGQGREAFF. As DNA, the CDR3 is TGTGCCAGCAGCGTAGGGCAGGTAGGGCAGGGGCGAGAAGCTTTCTTT.

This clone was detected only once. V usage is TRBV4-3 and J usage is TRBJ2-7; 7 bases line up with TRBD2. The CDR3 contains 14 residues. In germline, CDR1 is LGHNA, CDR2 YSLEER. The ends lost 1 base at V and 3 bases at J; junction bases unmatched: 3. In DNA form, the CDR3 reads TGCGCCAGCAGCCAAGCCTGGGGGGGCTACGAGCAGTACTTC. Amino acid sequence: CASSQAWGGYEQYF.

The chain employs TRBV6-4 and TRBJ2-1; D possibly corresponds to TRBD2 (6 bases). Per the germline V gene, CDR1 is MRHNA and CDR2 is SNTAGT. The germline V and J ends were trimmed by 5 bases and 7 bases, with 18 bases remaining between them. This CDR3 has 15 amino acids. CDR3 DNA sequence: TGTGCCAGCAGTTTAGATCGAGGAGGAGGGAATGAGCAGTTCTTC. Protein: CASSLDRGGGNEQFF.

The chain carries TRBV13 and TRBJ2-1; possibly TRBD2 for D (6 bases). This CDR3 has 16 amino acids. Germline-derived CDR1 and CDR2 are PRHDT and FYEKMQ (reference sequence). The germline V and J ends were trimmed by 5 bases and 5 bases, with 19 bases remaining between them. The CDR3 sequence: CASSPTGQAGNNEQFF. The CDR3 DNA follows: TGTGCCAGCAGCCCGACTGGGCAGGCGGGAAACAATGAGCAGTTCTTC.

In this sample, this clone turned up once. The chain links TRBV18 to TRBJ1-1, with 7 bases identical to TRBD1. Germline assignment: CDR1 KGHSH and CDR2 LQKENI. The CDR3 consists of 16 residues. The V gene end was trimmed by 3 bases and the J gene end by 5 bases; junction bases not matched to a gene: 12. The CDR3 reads CASSPRQGDGWTEAFF. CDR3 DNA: TGTGCCAGCTCACCGCGGCAGGGGGATGGTTGGACTGAAGCTTTCTTT.

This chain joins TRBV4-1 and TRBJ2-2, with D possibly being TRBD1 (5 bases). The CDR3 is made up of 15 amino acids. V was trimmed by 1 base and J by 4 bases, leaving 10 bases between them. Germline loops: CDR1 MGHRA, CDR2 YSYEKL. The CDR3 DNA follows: TGCGCCAGCAGCCAAGTTCAGGGTCGCACCGGGGAGCTGTTTTTT. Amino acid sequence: CASSQVQGRTGELFF.

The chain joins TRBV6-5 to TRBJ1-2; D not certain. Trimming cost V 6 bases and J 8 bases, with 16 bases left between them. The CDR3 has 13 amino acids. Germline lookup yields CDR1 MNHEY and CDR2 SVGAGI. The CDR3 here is CASRLALGRGYTF. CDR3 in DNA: TGTGCCAGCAGGTTGGCCCTAGGCCGCGGCTACACCTTC.

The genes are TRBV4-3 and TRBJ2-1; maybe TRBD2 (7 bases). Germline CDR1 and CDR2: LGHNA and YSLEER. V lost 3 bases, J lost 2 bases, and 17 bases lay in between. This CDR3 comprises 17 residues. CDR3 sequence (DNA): TGCGCCAGCAGCCACGGTCAGTGGGGGGGCACCTACAATGAGCAGTTCTTC. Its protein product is CASSHGQWGGTYNEQFF.

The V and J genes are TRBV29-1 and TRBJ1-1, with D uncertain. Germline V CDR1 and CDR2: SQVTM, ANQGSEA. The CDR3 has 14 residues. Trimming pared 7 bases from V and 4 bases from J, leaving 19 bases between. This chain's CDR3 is CSAAEGGSGTEAFF. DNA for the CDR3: TGCAGCGCCGCCGAGGGAGGTAGCGGCACTGAAGCTTTCTTT.

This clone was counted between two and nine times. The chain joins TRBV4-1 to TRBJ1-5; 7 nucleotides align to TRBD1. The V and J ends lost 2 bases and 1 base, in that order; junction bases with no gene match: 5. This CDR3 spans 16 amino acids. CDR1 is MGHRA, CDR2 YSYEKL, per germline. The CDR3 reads CASSQRDSASNQPQHF. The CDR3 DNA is TGCGCCAGCAGCCAAAGGGACAGTGCAAGCAATCAGCCCCAGCATTTT.

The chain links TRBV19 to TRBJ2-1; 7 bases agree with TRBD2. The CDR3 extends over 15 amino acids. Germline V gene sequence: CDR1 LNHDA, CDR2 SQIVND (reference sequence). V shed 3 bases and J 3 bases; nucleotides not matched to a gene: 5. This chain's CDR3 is CASSIREAYYNEQFF. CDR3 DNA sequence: TGTGCCAGTAGTATCCGGGAGGCATACTACAATGAGCAGTTCTTC.

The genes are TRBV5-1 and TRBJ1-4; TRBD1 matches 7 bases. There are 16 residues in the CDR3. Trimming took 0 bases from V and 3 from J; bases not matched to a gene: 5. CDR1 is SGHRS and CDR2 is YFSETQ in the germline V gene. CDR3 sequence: CASSLGGQRANEKLFF. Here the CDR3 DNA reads TGCGCCAGCAGCTTGGGGGGACAGAGGGCTAATGAAAAACTGTTTTTT. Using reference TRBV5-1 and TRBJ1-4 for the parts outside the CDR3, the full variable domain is KAGVTQTPRYLIKTRGQQVTLSCSPISGHRSVSWYQQTPGQGLQFLFEYFSETQRNKGNFPGRFSGRQFSNSRSEMNVSTLELGDSALYLCASSLGGQRANEKLFFGSGTQLSVL.

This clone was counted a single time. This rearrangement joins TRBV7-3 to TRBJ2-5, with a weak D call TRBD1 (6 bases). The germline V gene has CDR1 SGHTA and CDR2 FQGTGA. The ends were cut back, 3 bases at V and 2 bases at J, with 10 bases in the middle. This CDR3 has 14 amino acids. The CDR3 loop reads CASSFTGKQETQYF. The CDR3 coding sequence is TGTGCCAGCAGCTTCACAGGGAAACAAGAGACCCAGTACTTC.

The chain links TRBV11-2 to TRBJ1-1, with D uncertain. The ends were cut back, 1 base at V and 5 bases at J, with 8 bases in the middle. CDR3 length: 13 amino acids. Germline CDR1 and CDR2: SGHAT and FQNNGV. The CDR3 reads CASSLASRTEAFF. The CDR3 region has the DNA TGTGCCAGCAGCTTAGCCTCGAGGACTGAAGCTTTCTTT. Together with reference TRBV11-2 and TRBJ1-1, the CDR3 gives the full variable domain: EAGVAQSPRYKIIEKRQSVAFWCNPISGHATLYWYQQILGQGPKLLIQFQNNGVVDDSQLPKDRFSAERLKGVDSTLKIQPAKLEDSAVYLCASSLASRTEAFFGQGTRLTVV.

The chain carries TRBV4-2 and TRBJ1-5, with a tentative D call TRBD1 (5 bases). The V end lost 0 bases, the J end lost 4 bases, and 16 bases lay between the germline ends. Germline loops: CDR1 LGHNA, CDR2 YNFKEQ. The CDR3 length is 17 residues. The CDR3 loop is CASSQDLGDPLNQPQHF. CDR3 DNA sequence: TGTGCCAGCAGCCAAGATCTAGGGGATCCGTTGAATCAGCCCCAGCATTTT.